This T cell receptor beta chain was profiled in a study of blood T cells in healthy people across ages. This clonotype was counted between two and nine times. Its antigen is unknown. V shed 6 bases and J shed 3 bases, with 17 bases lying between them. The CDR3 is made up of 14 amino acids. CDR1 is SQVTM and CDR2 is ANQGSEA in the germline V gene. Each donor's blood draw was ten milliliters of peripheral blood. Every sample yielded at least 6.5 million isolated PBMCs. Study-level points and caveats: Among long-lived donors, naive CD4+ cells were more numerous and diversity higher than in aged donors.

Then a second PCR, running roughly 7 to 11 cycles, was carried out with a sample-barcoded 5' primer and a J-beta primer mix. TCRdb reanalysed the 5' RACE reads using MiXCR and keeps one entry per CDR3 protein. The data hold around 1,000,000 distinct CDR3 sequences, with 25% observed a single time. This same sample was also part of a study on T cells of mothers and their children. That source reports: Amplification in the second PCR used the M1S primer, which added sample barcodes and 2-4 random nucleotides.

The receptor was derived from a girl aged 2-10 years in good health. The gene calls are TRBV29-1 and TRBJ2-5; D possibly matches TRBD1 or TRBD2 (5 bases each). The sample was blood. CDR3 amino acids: CSVGTGDLEETQYF. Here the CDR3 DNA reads TGCAGCGTGGGGACCGGAGATTTGGAAGAGACCCAGTACTTC.